These T cell receptor beta chains were read from a single sample in a study of shared clonotypes between healthy human individuals. Produced via immunoSEQ multiplex PCR; TCRdb's table is partial and in-frame only. The table records fewer than 1 million clones, approximately 96% of them present only once. The sequenced sample was naive CD8+ T cells sorted from blood. Source of these receptors: a man younger than 40 in good health. Both conserved end residues are part of each CDR3. The order of the fields is D gene, clone size, V gene, J gene, CDR3 DNA, CDR3 protein. The D gene is left open where the match is weak. Size values are once, few and many counts, or a class for expanded clones, and some rows have none.

TRBD2	.	TRBV11-2	TRBJ2-1	TGTGCCAGCAGCCAGGGACTAGCGGGAGGAGTGAGTGAGCAGTTCTTC	CASSQGLAGGVSEQFF
.	.	TRBV11-2	TRBJ2-5	TGTGCCAGCAGGCCGTGGGGGGCAGAAGAGACCCAGTACTTC	CASRPWGAEETQYF
.	once	TRBV13	TRBJ1-2	TGTGCCAGCAGCTCCCCGGACGGTGGCTACACCTTC	CASSSPDGGYTF
TRBD2	.	TRBV11-2	TRBJ2-7	TGTGCCAGCAGCTCTGAACTAGCGGGAGGCTCCTACGAGCAGTACTTC	CASSSELAGGSYEQYF
TRBD1	once	TRBV7-9	TRBJ1-2	TGTGCCAGCAGCTCGGGACAGGGCCCCTATGGCTACACCTTC	CASSSGQGPYGYTF
TRBD2	.	TRBV29-1	TRBJ2-7	TGCAGCGCTCTCCGGACTAGCGGCGCCTACGAGCAGTACTTC	CSALRTSGAYEQYF
.	.	TRBV29-1	TRBJ2-7	TGCAGCGTGGGGACAACTTACGAGCAGTACTTC	CSVGTTYEQYF
.	.	TRBV28	TRBJ2-2	TGTGCCAGCAGGGAGACCCGACCGAGGACCGGGGAGCTGTTTTTT	CASRETRPRTGELFF
.	.	TRBV30	TRBJ2-7	TGTGCCTGGAGTCAAAGGGCCTACGAGCAGTACTTC	CAWSQRAYEQYF
TRBD2	.	TRBV29-1	TRBJ2-7	TGCAGCGTTGAATCGGGGGGAACCACCGAGCAGTACTTC	CSVESGGTTEQYF
.	.	TRBV19	TRBJ1-2	TGTGCCAGTAGTCTGACAGGCGACTATGGCTACACCTTC	CASSLTGDYGYTF
.	.	TRBV9	TRBJ2-5	TGTGCCAGCAGCCCCGACCTCGGGCGCCTCCAAGAGACCCAGTACTTC	CASSPDLGRLQETQYF
.	.	TRBV14	TRBJ2-7	TGTGCCAGCAGCCCTTCCTTGGGACGATATTCAACCTACGAGCAGTACTTC	CASSPSLGRYSTYEQYF
.	.	TRBV7-2	TRBJ2-1	TGTGCCAGCAGCTCTTCGGGCAATGAGCAGTTCTTC	CASSSSGNEQFF
TRBD1	.	TRBV5-1	TRBJ2-3	TGCGCCAGCAGAGACAGGGAACGGGGCACAGATACGCAGTATTTT	CASRDRERGTDTQYF
.	.	TRBV25-1	TRBJ2-1	TGTGCCAGCAGTGAGTCCCGGGACACTAGGCAGTTCTTC	CASSESRDTRQFF
.	.	TRBV6-1	TRBJ2-1	TGTGCCAGCAGTGATCGGCGGAACAATGAGCAGTTCTTC	CASSDRRNNEQFF
.	few	TRBV9	TRBJ1-2	TGTGCCAGCGGAGAACGGGTAAACGGCTACACCTTC	CASGERVNGYTF
.	.	TRBV27	TRBJ2-1	TGTGCCAGCAGTCACCCCTATGGCGGATACAATGAGCAGTTCTTC	CASSHPYGGYNEQFF
.	.	TRBV11-2	TRBJ2-7	TGTGCCAGCAGCTTTGACTCAGGGATCTACGAGCAGTACTTC	CASSFDSGIYEQYF
TRBD1	.	TRBV27	TRBJ1-2	TGTGCCAGCAGTTTGACGTGGGACAGGACGAACTATGGCTACACCTTC	CASSLTWDRTNYGYTF
.	.	TRBV9	TRBJ2-1	TGTGCCAGCAGCCCCGCGGGACTAGGGGGCGAGCAGTTCTTC	CASSPAGLGGEQFF
TRBD1	once	TRBV19	TRBJ2-7	TGTGCCAGTAGTATCACAGGGGTCGTTTACGAGCAGTACTTC	CASSITGVVYEQYF
.	.	TRBV14	TRBJ2-1	TGTGCCAGCAGCCAAAAAATTGGCAATGAGCAGTTCTTC	CASSQKIGNEQFF
TRBD2	.	TRBV5-5	TRBJ2-7	TGTGCCAGCAGCTTCCTTCCCGGGACTAGCTACGAGCAGTACTTC	CASSFLPGTSYEQYF
.	.	TRBV27	TRBJ2-1	TGTGCCAGCACCCCTCCCCGAGCGAGGCCCAATGAGCAGTTCTTC	CASTPPRARPNEQFF
TRBD2	.	TRBV7-2	TRBJ2-7	TGTGCCAGCAGCGAGGGACTAGCGGGAGTGGTCTACGAGCAGTACTTC	CASSEGLAGVVYEQYF
.	.	TRBV21-1	TRBJ2-5	TGTGCCAGCTGGGAGAGGGGAGAGACCCAGTACTTC	CASWERGETQYF
TRBD1	.	TRBV4-2	TRBJ2-7	TGTGCCAGCAGCCATATGAGCGCCCCCGGGACAGGGACATACGAGCAGTACTTC	CASSHMSAPGTGTYEQYF
.	.	TRBV5-1	TRBJ2-3	TGCGCCAGCAGCCCGGAGGTAGAAACAGATACGCAGTATTTT	CASSPEVETDTQYF
.	once	TRBV5-4	TRBJ1-1	TGTGCCAGCAGCTATCAACAGGGAACTGAAGCTTTCTTT	CASSYQQGTEAFF
.	.	TRBV25-1	TRBJ2-7	TGTGCCAGCAGTGTCGGGAGTTCCTACGAGCAGTACTTC	CASSVGSSYEQYF
.	.	TRBV2	TRBJ2-7	TGTGCCAGCAGTGAAATCATGAGCTCCTACGAGCAGTACTTC	CASSEIMSSYEQYF
.	.	TRBV28	TRBJ2-1	TGTGCCAGCAGCTCTCCCGAGGGCGGGGTAGAGTTCTTC	CASSSPEGGVEFF
TRBD2	.	TRBV4-1	TRBJ2-1	TGCGCCAGCAGGGAGCGGGAATCCTACAATGAGCAGTTCTTC	CASRERESYNEQFF
.	.	TRBV19	TRBJ2-1	TGTGCCAGTAGCCCCGGGGGGCTCTCCTACAATGAGCAGTTCTTC	CASSPGGLSYNEQFF
.	once	TRBV28	TRBJ1-5	TGTGCCAGCAGATCCGACGCTGGGAGCAATCAGCCCCAGCATTTT	CASRSDAGSNQPQHF
.	.	TRBV10-1	TRBJ1-1	TGCGCCAGCAGTGACCAGATGAACACTGAAGCTTTCTTT	CASSDQMNTEAFF
.	.	TRBV7-9	TRBJ1-1	TGTGCCAGCAGCAGGGGACACACTGAAGCTTTCTTT	CASSRGHTEAFF
TRBD1	.	TRBV6-6	TRBJ1-1	TGTGCCAGCAGTTTTATGGGACAGGGTACCGATGAAGCTTTCTTT	CASSFMGQGTDEAFF
TRBD1	.	TRBV7-9	TRBJ1-5	TGTGCCAGCAGCCTAGGGGGCAGTGGGAATCAGCCCCAGCATTTT	CASSLGGSGNQPQHF
.	.	TRBV7-9	TRBJ2-7	TGTGCCAGCAGCCCGGCGTCCGGTTTCTACGAGCAGTACTTC	CASSPASGFYEQYF
.	.	TRBV27	TRBJ2-3	TGTGCCAGCGGAGTCACAGATACGCAGTATTTT	CASGVTDTQYF
.	.	TRBV4-1	TRBJ2-7	TGCGCCAGCAGCCAAGGCTGGGACGAGCAGTACTTC	CASSQGWDEQYF
TRBD2	.	TRBV7-9	TRBJ2-3	TGTGCCAGCAGCTTAGTGGTAGCGGGATACACAGATACGCAGTATTTT	CASSLVVAGYTDTQYF
.	.	TRBV27	TRBJ2-3	TGTGCCAGCAGTTTAAGGATCACAGATACGCAGTATTTT	CASSLRITDTQYF
.	.	TRBV27	TRBJ2-7	TGTGCCAGCAGTTTAGCCCAGTTTTCCTACGAGCAGTACTTC	CASSLAQFSYEQYF
TRBD2	once	TRBV28	TRBJ2-3	TGTGCCAGCAGTCCAACTCTAGCGGGAGGAAGCACAGATACGCAGTATTTT	CASSPTLAGGSTDTQYF
TRBD1	.	TRBV2	TRBJ2-5	TGTGCCAGCAGCTCCGACAGGGAGCAAGAGACCCAGTACTTC	CASSSDREQETQYF